This TCR beta chain was retrieved from a study of control samples from healthy donors and cancer patients (TCRdb year 2020). CDR1 MNHEY and CDR2 SVGAGI were looked up in the germline V gene. Between the V and J ends, shortened by 0 bases and 9 bases respectively, the junction contains 12 bases. The CDR3 contains 14 residues, cysteine and phenylalanine counted. Here the CDR3 DNA is all that survives: 42 bases in frame from base 1. On this clone: Its antigen specificity is not known. It has no much larger one-base neighbor in the sample; base qualities were not kept.

Library preparation used the immunoSEQ multiplex PCR assay. Drawn from immuneACCESS, this table holds only the in-frame rearrangements with V and J called that TCRdb kept. Clones are partly lost; checked studies trace under half to an unresolved V gene and leave the rest unexplained. The sample data list 96,000 or so clones, and more than 85% of these were observed just once. 8% of the sample rests with the top ten. The chain employs TRBV6-5 and TRBJ2-1, with the D gene call left open. The TCR originated in a man aged 18 to 29 in good health. Material: blood. The sequenced DNA: TGTGCCAGCAGTTACTCCGGGCCTGCGGCTGAGCAGTTCTTC. This codes for CASSYSGPAAEQFF.